This TCR beta chain was sequenced during a study of cytomegalovirus exposure and HLA in healthy donors. Study background: The use of the same platform for the 95 to 150 validation repertoires and the roughly 630 first-cohort repertoires was reported by a later analysis.

General study findings and limits: As was reported, the classifier diagnosed cytomegalovirus status with high specificity and sensitivity. In a later analysis, first-cohort TCR clusters were found to tend to co-occur in the approximately 120 validation repertoires.

Germline CDR1 is SGHTA and CDR2 is FQGNSA. V gave up 1 base and J gave up 4 bases, with 11 bases separating them. CDR3 size: 15 residues. Produced via immunoSEQ multiplex PCR; TCRdb's table is partial and in-frame only. This sample has fewer than 300,000 clones, with 88% found just once. On this clone itself: Antigen specificity is unknown. The sample carries other DNA sequences with the same CDR3.

The sequence came from a woman aged 18-29 years in good health and CMV-seronegative. Sequencing was performed on PBMCs. The V and J genes are TRBV7-2 and TRBJ2-1, with D unresolved. CDR3 region: CASSLDRGSYNEQFF. As DNA, the CDR3 is TGTGCCAGCAGCTTAGACCGTGGCTCATACAATGAGCAGTTCTTC.